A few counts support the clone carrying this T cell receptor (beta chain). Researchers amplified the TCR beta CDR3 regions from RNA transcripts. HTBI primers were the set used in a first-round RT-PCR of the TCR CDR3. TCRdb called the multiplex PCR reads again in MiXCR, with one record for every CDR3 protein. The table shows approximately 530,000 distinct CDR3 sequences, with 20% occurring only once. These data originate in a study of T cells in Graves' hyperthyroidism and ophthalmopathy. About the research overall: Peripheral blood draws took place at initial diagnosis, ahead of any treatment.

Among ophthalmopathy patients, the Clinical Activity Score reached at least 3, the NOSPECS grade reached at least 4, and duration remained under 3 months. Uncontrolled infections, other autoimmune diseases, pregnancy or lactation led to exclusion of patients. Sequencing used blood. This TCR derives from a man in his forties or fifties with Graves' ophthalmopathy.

CDR3 DNA sequence: TGTGCCAGCAGAACAGGGGGGCATGCCCCTAACACTGAAGCTTTCTTT. Protein: CASRTGGHAPNTEAFF. The chain joins TRBV6-1 to TRBJ1-1; the match to TRBD1 covers 8 bases. V was clipped by 6 bases and J by 2 bases; unmatched bases: 11. CDR1 MNHNS and CDR2 SASEGT come from the germline V gene. This CDR3 comprises 16 residues.